This record looks at one T cell receptor beta chain sequence and its context. The CDR3 covers 14 residues. V lost 6 bases to trimming and J lost 6 bases; unmatched junction nucleotides: 7. Looked up from germline, CDR1 is ENHRY and CDR2 is SYGVKD. This record belongs to a study of blood T cell repertoires in COVID-19. The study recruited people aged roughly 18 to 100 years across some 23 US areas. Cohort assignment relied on participant-reported clinical history. Recovery meant two consecutive negative NP/OP PCR tests, professional clearance, or resolved symptoms. Produced via immunoSEQ multiplex PCR; TCRdb's table is partial and in-frame only. The sample has 300,000 or so clones, approximately 84% seen once; the top ten hold more than 0.9%.

The rearrangement uses TRBV10-3 and TRBJ1-2; 10 bases align to TRBD1. This receptor was taken from a woman aged 25-40 years who had recovered from COVID-19. The sequenced sample was PBMCs or T cells enriched from blood (not recorded which). The CDR3 coding sequence is TGTGCCATCAGCCGGGAGACAGGGGGCAATGGCTACACCTTC. Protein product: CAISRETGGNGYTF.